The 5 T cell receptor beta chains below come from one sample, sequenced in a study of read filtering for tumor transcriptome and immune sequencing. Molecular barcoded adaptors covering alpha/delta and beta/gamma chains were used on 400 ng RNA. TCRdb fed the reads into MiXCR, producing one record per CDR3 protein. Of about 50,000 distinct CDR3 sequences listed, 20% are singletons. The material sequenced was a population of CD138-negative cells sorted from bone marrow. These receptors came from a donor at least 40 years old with multiple myeloma.

This clonotype was seen ten or more times. The V call is TRBV7-3, the J call TRBJ2-3, with D possibly matching TRBD1 (6 bases). V lost 5 bases, J lost 0 bases, and 15 bases lay in between. The germline V gene has CDR1 SGHTA and CDR2 FQGTGA. The CDR3 consists of 16 residues. CDR3 sequence reads: CASSPGQPISTDTQYF. The CDR3 coding sequence is TGTGCCAGCAGCCCGGGACAACCAATTAGCACAGATACGCAGTATTTT.

This clonotype was counted at least ten times. The chain employs TRBV5-4 and TRBJ2-7, with D perhaps given as TRBD1 or TRBD2 (5 bases each). Germline-derived CDR1 and CDR2 are SGHNT and YYREEE (reference sequence). V was trimmed by 6 bases and J by 0 bases, leaving 19 bases between them. The CDR3 sequence is 16 residues long. The CDR3 here is CASTRGGDGSSYEQYF. CDR3 in DNA: TGTGCCAGCACTCGGGGTGGGGACGGAAGCTCCTACGAGCAGTACTTC.

V gene TRBV29-1 combines with J gene TRBJ2-1; TRBD1 matches at 8 bases. The CDR3 has 14 amino acids. CDR1 SQVTM and CDR2 ANQGSEA come from the germline V gene. The V segment lost 5 bases and the J segment 8 bases; nucleotides outside the gene matches: 11. The CDR3 coding sequence is TGCAGCGTTCGGGACAGGCCGATTTGGGATGAGCAGTTCTTC. Residues: CSVRDRPIWDEQFF.

Concerning this clonotype itself: This may be a read error: a much more frequent sequence differs by one nucleotide. The chain links TRBV2 to TRBJ2-6; 9 bases map to TRBD1. Unmatched junction bases numbered 7, after V lost 9 bases and J lost 4 bases. The CDR3 is 15 residues long. Germline V gene data show CDR1 as SNHLY and CDR2 as FYNNEI. The CDR3 reads CARRGQGQGANVLTF. The CDR3 DNA reads TGTGCCAGAAGAGGACAGGGGCAAGGGGCCAACGTCCTGACTTTC.

A few counts support this clonotype. This chain uses TRBV5-1 with TRBJ1-2, with unresolved D. There are 17 residues in the CDR3. The V and J ends lost 0 bases and 1 base respectively, with 16 bases between them. Germline CDR1 and CDR2: SGHRS and YFSETQ. The CDR3 DNA follows: TGCGCCAGCAGCTTGGTATCGCGTGACTTAGTTAACTATGGCTACACCTTC. Translation: CASSLVSRDLVNYGYTF.